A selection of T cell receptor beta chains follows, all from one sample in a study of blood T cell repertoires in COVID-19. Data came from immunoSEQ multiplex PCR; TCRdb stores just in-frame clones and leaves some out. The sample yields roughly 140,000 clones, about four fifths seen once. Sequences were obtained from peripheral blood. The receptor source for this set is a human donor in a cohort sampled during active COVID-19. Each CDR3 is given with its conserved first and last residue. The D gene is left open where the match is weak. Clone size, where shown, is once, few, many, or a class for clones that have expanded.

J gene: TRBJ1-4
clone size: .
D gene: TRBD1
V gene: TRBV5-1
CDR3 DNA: TGCGCCAGCAGCTTGGACAGGGGGCGGGAAAAACTGTTTTTT
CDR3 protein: CASSLDRGREKLFF

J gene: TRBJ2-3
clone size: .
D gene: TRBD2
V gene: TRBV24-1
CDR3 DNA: TGTGCCACCAAAAGCCAGCGGGAGTTAGGAGATACGCAGTATTTT
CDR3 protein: CATKSQRELGDTQYF

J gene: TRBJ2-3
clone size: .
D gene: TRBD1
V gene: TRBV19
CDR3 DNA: TGTGCCAGTAGCCGACCGGGGACAGGCGGCACAGATACGCAGTATTTT
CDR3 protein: CASSRPGTGGTDTQYF

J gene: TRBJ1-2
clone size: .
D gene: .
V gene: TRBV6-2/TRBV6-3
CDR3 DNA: TGTGCCAGCAGTTACTCTGGGGGCTCGGTGACCGGCTACACCTTC
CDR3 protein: CASSYSGGSVTGYTF

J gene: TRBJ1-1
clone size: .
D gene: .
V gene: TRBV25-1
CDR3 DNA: TGTGCCAGCAGCGGTACCCCCACCCGGGGGGTCGAAGCTTTCTTT
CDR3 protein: CASSGTPTRGVEAFF

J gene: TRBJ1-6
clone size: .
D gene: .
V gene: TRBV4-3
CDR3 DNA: TGCGCCAGCAGCCAAGACGTACAGGCAGTCTCCTATAATTCACCCCTCCACTTT
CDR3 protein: CASSQDVQAVSYNSPLHF

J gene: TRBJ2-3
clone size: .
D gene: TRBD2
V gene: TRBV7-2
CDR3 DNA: TGTGCCAGCAGCCGCCGACTAGCGGGAGGTTCAGATACGCAGTATTTT
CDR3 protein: CASSRRLAGGSDTQYF

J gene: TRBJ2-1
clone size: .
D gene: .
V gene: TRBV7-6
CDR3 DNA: TGTGCCAGCAGCCAACAAGCCTACAATGAGCAGTTCTTC
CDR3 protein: CASSQQAYNEQFF

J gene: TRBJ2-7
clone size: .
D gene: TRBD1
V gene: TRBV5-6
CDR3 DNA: TGTGCCAGCAGCGGGGACAGGGTCTACGAGCAGTACTTC
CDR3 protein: CASSGDRVYEQYF

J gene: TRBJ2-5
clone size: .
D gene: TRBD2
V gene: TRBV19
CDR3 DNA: TGTGCCAGTAGTTACGGACTAGCGGGAGGGGGCCAAGAGACCCAGTACTTC
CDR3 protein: CASSYGLAGGGQETQYF

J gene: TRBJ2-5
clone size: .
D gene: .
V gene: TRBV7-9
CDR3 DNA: TGTGCCAGCAGCTACGTACGAGGAACTGGAGAGACCCAGTACTTC
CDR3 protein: CASSYVRGTGETQYF

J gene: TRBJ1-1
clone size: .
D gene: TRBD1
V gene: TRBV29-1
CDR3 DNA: TGCAGCGTTCGGGACAGCGAAGCTTTCTTT
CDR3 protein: CSVRDSEAFF

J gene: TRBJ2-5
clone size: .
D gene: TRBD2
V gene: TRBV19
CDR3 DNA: TGTGCCAGTAGTGACTGGACTAGCGGGTCCCGTACCCAGTACTTC
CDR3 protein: CASSDWTSGSRTQYF

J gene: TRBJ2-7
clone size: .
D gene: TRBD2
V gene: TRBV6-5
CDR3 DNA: TGTGCCACCGTACTAGCGGGAGTCGGCTACGAGCAGTACTTC
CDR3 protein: CATVLAGVGYEQYF

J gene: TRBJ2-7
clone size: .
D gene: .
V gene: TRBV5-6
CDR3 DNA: TGTGCCAGCAGCTTTAGCCCCGTCTCCTCCTACGAGCAGTACTTC
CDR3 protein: CASSFSPVSSYEQYF

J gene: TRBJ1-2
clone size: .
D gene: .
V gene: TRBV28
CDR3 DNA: TGTGCCAGCGGCCGACTGCCGGGGGTTGGCTACACCTTC
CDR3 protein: CASGRLPGVGYTF

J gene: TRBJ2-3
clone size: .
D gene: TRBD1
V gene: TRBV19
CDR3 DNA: TGTGCCAGTAGTATGTTGGGGACAGGGCTTAGCACAGATACGCAGTATTTT
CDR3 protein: CASSMLGTGLSTDTQYF

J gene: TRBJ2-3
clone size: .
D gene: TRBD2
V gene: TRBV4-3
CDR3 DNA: TGCGCCAGCAGCCAAGAGCCTAGCGGGAGCGGTACAGATACGCAGTATTTT
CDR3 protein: CASSQEPSGSGTDTQYF

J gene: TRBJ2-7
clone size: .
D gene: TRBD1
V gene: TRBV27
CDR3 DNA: TGTGCCAGCAGTTTAAGAGGGACAGGGCTGTGGGAGCAGTACTTC
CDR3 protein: CASSLRGTGLWEQYF

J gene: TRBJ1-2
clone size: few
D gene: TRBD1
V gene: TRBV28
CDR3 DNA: TGTGCCAGCACTCAGGACAGGGGGCTCTATGGCTACACCTTC
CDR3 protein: CASTQDRGLYGYTF

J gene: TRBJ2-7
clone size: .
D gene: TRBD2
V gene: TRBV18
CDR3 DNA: TGTGCCAGCTCAGAGGGACTAGCGCAATACGAGCAGTACTTC
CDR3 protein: CASSEGLAQYEQYF

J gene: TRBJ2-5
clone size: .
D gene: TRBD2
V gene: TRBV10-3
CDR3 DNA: TGTGCCATCAGTGAGGGGACTAGCGCAACCCAAGAGACCCAGTACTTC
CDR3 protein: CAISEGTSATQETQYF

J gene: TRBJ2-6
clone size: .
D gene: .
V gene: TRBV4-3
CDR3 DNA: TGCGCCAGCAGCCAAGTTCTGCTAGCCCGTACCCTTGACTCTGGGGCCAACGTCCTGACTTTC
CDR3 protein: CASSQVLLARTLDSGANVLTF

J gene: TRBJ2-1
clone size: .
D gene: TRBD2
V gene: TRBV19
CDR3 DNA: TGTGCCACCACAGGACTAGCGGAAAACTACAATGAGCAGTTCTTC
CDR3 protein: CATTGLAENYNEQFF

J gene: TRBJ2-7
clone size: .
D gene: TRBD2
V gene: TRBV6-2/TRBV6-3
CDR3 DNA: TGTGCCAGCAGTTACTCGAAGGGACTAGCGGGAGGGGTTCCCTACGAGCAGTACTTC
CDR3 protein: CASSYSKGLAGGVPYEQYF

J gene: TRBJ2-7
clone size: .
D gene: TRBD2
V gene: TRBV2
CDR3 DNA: TGTGCCAGCAGTGTATTGGAGCGGGAAGGGTTCGAGCAGTACTTC
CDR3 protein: CASSVLEREGFEQYF

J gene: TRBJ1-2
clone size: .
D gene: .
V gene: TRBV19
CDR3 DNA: TGTGCCAGTAGCCAGAAGGGTGGACTGGGAGCTAACTATGGCTACACCTTC
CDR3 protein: CASSQKGGLGANYGYTF

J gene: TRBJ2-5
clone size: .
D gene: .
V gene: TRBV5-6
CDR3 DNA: TGTGCCAGCAGCTTGGGGTTGTCGGACCAAGAGACCCAGTACTTC
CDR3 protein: CASSLGLSDQETQYF

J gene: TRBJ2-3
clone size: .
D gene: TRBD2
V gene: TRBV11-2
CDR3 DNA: TGTGCCAGCAGCCTCTCGTGGGGAGGGGGCACAGATACGCAGTATTTT
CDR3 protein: CASSLSWGGGTDTQYF

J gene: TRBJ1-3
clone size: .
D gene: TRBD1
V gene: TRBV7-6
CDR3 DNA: TGTGCCAGCAGCTTAGCGTTTAGGACAGGGAGCTCTGGAAACACCATATATTTT
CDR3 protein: CASSLAFRTGSSGNTIYF

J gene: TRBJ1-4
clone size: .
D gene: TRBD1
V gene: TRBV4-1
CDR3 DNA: TGCGCCAGCAGCCAAGCCGTTTCAGGGGGTAATGAAAAACTGTTTTTT
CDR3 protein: CASSQAVSGGNEKLFF

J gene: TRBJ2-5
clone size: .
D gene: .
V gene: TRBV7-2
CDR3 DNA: TGTGCCAGCAGCTCAGTGCCTAGCCTCGAGACCCAGTACTTC
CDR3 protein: CASSSVPSLETQYF

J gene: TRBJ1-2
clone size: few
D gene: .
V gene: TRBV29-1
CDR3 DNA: TGCAGCGTTTCGGGGTCTAATGCTAACTATGGCTACACCTTC
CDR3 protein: CSVSGSNANYGYTF

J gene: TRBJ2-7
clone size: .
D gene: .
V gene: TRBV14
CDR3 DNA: TGTGCCAGCAGTCTCTCCGTCGACAGGCGGGAGTTTTCCTACGAGCAGTACTTC
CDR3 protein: CASSLSVDRREFSYEQYF

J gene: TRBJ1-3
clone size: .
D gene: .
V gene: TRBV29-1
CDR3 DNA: TGCAGCGTTGTTGGGGGGACTAACTCTGGAAACACCATATATTTT
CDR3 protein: CSVVGGTNSGNTIYF

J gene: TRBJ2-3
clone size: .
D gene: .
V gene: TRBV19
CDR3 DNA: TGTGCCAGTAGTATCGGCGGATTGTCTAGCACAGATACGCAGTATTTT
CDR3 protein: CASSIGGLSSTDTQYF

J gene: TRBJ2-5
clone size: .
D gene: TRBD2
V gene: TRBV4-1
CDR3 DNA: TGCGCCAGCAGCCAAGGACTAGCGGGTCAGGGGGAGACCCAGTACTTC
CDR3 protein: CASSQGLAGQGETQYF

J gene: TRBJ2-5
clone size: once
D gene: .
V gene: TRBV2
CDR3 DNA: TGTGCCAGCAAGTCTACTAGCCCATTCACGGAGACCCAGTACTTC
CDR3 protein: CASKSTSPFTETQYF

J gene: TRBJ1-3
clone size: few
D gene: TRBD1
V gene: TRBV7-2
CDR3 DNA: TGTGCCAGCAGCTCCCCCGGGACAGGGAGTAACACCATATATTTT
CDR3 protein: CASSSPGTGSNTIYF

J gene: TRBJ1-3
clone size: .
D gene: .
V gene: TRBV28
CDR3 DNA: TGTGCCAGCACCGCCCACACAAGCTCTGGAAACACCATATATTTT
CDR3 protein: CASTAHTSSGNTIYF

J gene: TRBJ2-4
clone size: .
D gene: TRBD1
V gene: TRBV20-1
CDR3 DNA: TGCAGTGCTAGTCGGGACAGGGTTGGTTACATTCAGTACTTC
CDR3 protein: CSASRDRVGYIQYF

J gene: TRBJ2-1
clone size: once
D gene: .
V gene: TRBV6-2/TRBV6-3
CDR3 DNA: TGTGCCAGCAGTTACTCGATGGGACAGGCGGCGGGGAGGGTGAACAATGAGCAGTTCTTC
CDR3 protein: CASSYSMGQAAGRVNNEQFF

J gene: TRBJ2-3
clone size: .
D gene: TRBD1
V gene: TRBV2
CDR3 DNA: TGTGCCAGCAGTCCCAGACAGGGGCTAGATACGCAGTATTTT
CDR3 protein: CASSPRQGLDTQYF

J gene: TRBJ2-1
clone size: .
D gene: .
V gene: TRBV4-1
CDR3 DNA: TGCGCCAGCAGCCGGGACATCTACAATGAGCAGTTCTTC
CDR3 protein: CASSRDIYNEQFF

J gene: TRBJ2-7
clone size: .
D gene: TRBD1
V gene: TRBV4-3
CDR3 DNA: TGCGCCAGCAGCCAAGCAACCGGGACAGGGGGCTACGAGCAGTACTTC
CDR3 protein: CASSQATGTGGYEQYF

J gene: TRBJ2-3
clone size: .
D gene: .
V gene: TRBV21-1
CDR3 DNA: TGTGCCATACTAGCGGGGGGCACAGATACGCAGTATTTT
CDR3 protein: CAILAGGTDTQYF

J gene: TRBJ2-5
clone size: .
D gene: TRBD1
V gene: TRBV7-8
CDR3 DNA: TGTGCCAGCAGCCGAGGGGGCAACCAAGAGACCCAGTACTTC
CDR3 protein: CASSRGGNQETQYF

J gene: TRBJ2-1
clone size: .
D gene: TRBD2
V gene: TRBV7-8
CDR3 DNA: TGTGCCAGCAGCCGAGAACTAGCGGGAGCCCATTTTATGTTCTTC
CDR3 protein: CASSRELAGAHFMFF